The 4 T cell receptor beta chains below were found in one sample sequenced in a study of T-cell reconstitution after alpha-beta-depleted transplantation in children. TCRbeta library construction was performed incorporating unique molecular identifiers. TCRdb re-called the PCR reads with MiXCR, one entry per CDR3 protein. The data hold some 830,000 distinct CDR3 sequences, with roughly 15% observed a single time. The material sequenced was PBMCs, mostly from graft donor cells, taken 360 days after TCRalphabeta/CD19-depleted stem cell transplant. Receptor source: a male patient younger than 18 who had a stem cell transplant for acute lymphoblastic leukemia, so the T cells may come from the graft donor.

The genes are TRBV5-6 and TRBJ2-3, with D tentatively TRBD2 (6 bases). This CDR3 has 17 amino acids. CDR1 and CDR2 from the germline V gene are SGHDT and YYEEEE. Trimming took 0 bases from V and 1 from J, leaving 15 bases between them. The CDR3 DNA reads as TGTGCCAGCAGCTTGGATGTAGTGCGGGACCGCACAGATACGCAGTATTTT. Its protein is CASSLDVVRDRTDTQYF.

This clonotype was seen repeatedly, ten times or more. The CDR3 coding sequence is TGTGCCAGCAGCCTTTGGTCAGAACAAGAGACCCAGTACTTC. It codes for CASSLWSEQETQYF. The chain is built from TRBV12-3 or TRBV12-4 and TRBJ2-5; D not certain. The CDR3 spans 14 residues. V was clipped by 6 bases and J by 2 bases, with 13 bases between them.

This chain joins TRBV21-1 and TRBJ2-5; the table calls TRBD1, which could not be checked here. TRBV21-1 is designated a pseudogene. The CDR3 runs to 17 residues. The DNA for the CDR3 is TGTGCCAGCAGCAATTGGGGCAGGGGTCCCCGACCCGAGACCCAGTACTTC. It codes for CASSNWGRGPRPETQYF.

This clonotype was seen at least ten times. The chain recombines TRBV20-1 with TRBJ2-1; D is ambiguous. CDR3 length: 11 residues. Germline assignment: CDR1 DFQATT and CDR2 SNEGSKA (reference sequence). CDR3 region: CSADLYNEQFF. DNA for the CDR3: TGCAGCGCTGACCTTTACAATGAGCAGTTCTTC.